The entry that follows covers one TCR beta chain sequence. This specimen belongs to a study of blood T cell repertoires in COVID-19. Profiling relied on immunoSEQ multiplex PCR, and the TCRdb table lists in-frame clones only, not all of them. Of fewer than 110,000 clones listed, about 88% are singletons. The sample comprised peripheral blood. The sequence derives from a human donor in a cohort sampled during active COVID-19.

The CDR3 is CASSLPLTGQGAGELFF. CDR3 coding DNA: TGTGCCAGCAGCTTACCGCTAACTGGACAGGGGGCCGGGGAGCTGTTTTTT. The chain carries TRBV7-9 and TRBJ2-2, with TRBD1 identical over 10 bases. The J segment lost 6 bases and the V segment lost 2 bases, leaving 9 bases of the junction unmatched. The CDR3 is 17 amino acids. Germline-derived CDR1 and CDR2 are SEHNR and FQNEAQ (reference sequence).